The present entry profiles one T cell receptor (beta chain) with its context. V shed 2 bases, J shed 1 base, and the junction held 8 bases outside the gene matches. The CDR3 totals 16 residues. Germline V gene data show CDR1 as GTSNPN and CDR2 as SVGIG (reference sequence). The data derive from a study of T cells in Graves' hyperthyroidism and ophthalmopathy. RNA transcripts served as the template for amplifying TCR beta CDR3 regions. TCR CDR3 underwent first-round RT-PCR with the HTBI primer set. Each CDR3 protein gets one entry after TCRdb re-called the multiplex PCR reads with MiXCR. This sample has 280,000 or so distinct CDR3 sequences, with 20% to 30% found just once. PBMCs were derived from 7.5 to 10 ml fresh peripheral blood.

The clonotype comes from a middle-aged man with Graves' hyperthyroidism that later progressed to Graves' ophthalmopathy. This chain connects TRBV30 to TRBJ2-5, with 9 nucleotides matching TRBD1. Sequencing was performed on blood. This CDR3 is CAWSRGDRDLQETQYF. The CDR3 bases are TGTGCCTGGAGTCGGGGGGACAGGGATCTCCAAGAGACCCAGTACTTC. The whole variable domain, filled in from reference TRBV30 and TRBJ2-5, reads SQTIHQWPATLVQPVGSPLSLECTVEGTSNPNLYWYRQAAGRGLQLLFYSVGIGQISSEVPQNLSASRPQDRQFILSSKKLLLSDSGFYLCAWSRGDRDLQETQYFGPGTRLLVL.